The 17 T cell receptor beta chains presented below share a single source sample, sequenced in a study of blood T cell repertoires in COVID-19. Only in-frame clones appear in the TCRdb table, and some are missing; sequencing was by immunoSEQ multiplex PCR. The table lists around 150,000 clones, 80% to 85% of them singletons. The sequenced material came from peripheral blood. The receptors shown here come from a man aged 25-45 years with COVID-19, enrolled during active disease.

This chain joins TRBV27 and TRBJ2-7; 7 bases map to TRBD1. The germline V gene has CDR1 MNHEY and CDR2 SMNVEV (reference sequence). This CDR3 is built from 15 residues. V was clipped by 2 bases and J by 5 bases; unmatched bases: 9. The CDR3 region is CASSLAAGGIDEQYF. The CDR3 region has the DNA TGTGCCAGCAGTTTAGCGGCAGGGGGAATAGACGAGCAGTACTTC.

This clone was recorded only once. This chain links TRBV10-1 with TRBJ1-2, with D maybe TRBD1 (5 bases). The CDR3 runs to 14 residues. Germline V gene data show CDR1 as WNHNN and CDR2 as SYGVQD (reference sequence). With 0 bases removed from V and 2 bases from J, the gap between germline ends came to 7 bases. The CDR3 loop is CASSESEGNYGYTF. CDR3 in DNA: TGCGCCAGCAGTGAGTCGGAGGGGAACTATGGCTACACCTTC.

The chain carries TRBV5-6 and TRBJ2-5; maybe TRBD1 (5 bases). V was clipped by 1 base and J by 2 bases, with 9 bases between them. The CDR3 is 14 amino acids. The germline gives CDR1 SGHDT, CDR2 YYEEEE. The CDR3 nucleotides are TGTGCCAGCAGCTTGACAGGCGTACAAGAGACCCAGTACTTC. Translation gives CASSLTGVQETQYF.

This sequence joins TRBV28 and TRBJ1-3; 7 nucleotides agree with TRBD1. Germline V gene lookup returns CDR1 MDHEN and CDR2 SYDVKM. The CDR3 has 14 residues. V shed 7 bases, J shed 2 bases, and the junction held 5 bases outside the gene matches. CDR3 bases: TGTGCCAGCACCCGACAGGGAGCTGGAAACACCATATATTTT. This encodes CASTRQGAGNTIYF.

This clone was detected a few times. This rearrangement joins TRBV11-2 to TRBJ1-2; a possible D gene is TRBD1 (5 bases). Germline CDR1 and CDR2: SGHAT and FQNNGV. This CDR3 has 13 residues. V was pared by 0 bases and J by 4 bases, with 6 bases between. The CDR3 loop reads CASSLDRAYGYTF. The CDR3 DNA reads TGTGCCAGCAGCTTAGACAGGGCCTATGGCTACACCTTC.

The chain joins TRBV14 to TRBJ2-1, with D tentatively TRBD2 (6 bases). Deletions cut 1 base from V and 4 bases from J, with 11 bases between. CDR1 and CDR2 (germline): SGHDN, FVKESK. CDR3 length equals 15 residues. The CDR3 nucleotides are TGTGCCAGCAGCCAAGTTGGAGGGCAATACAATGAGCAGTTCTTC. Translating gives CASSQVGGQYNEQFF.

This chain links TRBV5-4 with TRBJ2-7; 8 bases are shared with TRBD1. V trimming: 2 bases; J trimming: 2 bases; junction bases outside the gene matches: 6. The CDR3 length is 15 residues. CDR1 is SGHNT, CDR2 YYREEE, per germline (reference sequence). CDR3 in DNA: TGTGCCAGCAGCTTTGTAGGGGACAGGCCCTACGAGCAGTACTTC. It specifies CASSFVGDRPYEQYF.

This chain connects TRBV5-1 to TRBJ2-1; D unresolved. The V and J ends lost 0 bases and 13 bases respectively, with 11 bases between them. The CDR3 contains 12 residues. Germline V gene lookup returns CDR1 SGHRS and CDR2 YFSETQ. The CDR3 protein is CASSLGAEPQFF. The CDR3 DNA reads as TGCGCCAGCAGCTTGGGGGCCGAGCCCCAGTTCTTC.

For the CDR3, the DNA is TGTGCCAGCAGTTTTACAGTGGCGAACACTGAAGCTTTCTTT. Protein: CASSFTVANTEAFF. The J gene is TRBJ1-1, the V gene TRBV27; D call uncertain. Trimming cost V 3 bases and J 1 base, with 9 bases left between them. The germline gives CDR1 MNHEY, CDR2 SMNVEV (reference sequence). The CDR3 length is 14 residues.

The table lists this clone with a few counts. J is TRBJ2-1 and V is TRBV3-1 (or the pseudogene TRBV3-2), with D possibly TRBD2 on 6 matching bases. The germline CDR1 and CDR2 sequences are LGHDT and YNNKEL (reference sequence). V lost 5 bases, J lost 10 bases, and 9 bases lay in between. This CDR3 comprises 11 residues. This CDR3 is CASSNGLEQFF. The CDR3 region has the DNA TGTGCCAGCAGCAACGGACTAGAGCAGTTCTTC.

The chain uses TRBV15 and TRBJ1-6; the match to TRBD1 covers 7 bases. The J segment lost 10 bases and the V segment lost 5 bases, leaving 11 bases of the junction unmatched. CDR1 and CDR2 (germline): LNHNV, YYDKDF (reference sequence). This CDR3 has 15 residues. The CDR3 coding sequence is TGTGCCACCAGCCCCGCGGAGGGGGCCCGATCACCCCTCCACTTT. As protein: CATSPAEGARSPLHF.

The chain has TRBV4-3 and TRBJ2-1; 8 bases are a match to TRBD2. The CDR3 contains 14 residues. Trimming cost V 1 base and J 5 bases; bases outside gene matches: 1. The germline V gene encodes CDR1 LGHNA and CDR2 YSLEER. CDR3 sequence reads: CASSQVLADNEQFF. For the CDR3, the DNA is TGCGCCAGCAGCCAAGTACTAGCGGACAATGAGCAGTTCTTC.

V gene TRBV6-5 combines with J gene TRBJ2-7, with 7 bases aligning to TRBD2. CDR3 length equals 12 residues. CDR1 MNHEY and CDR2 SVGAGI come from the germline V gene. The V gene end was trimmed by 5 bases and the J gene end by 6 bases; junction bases not matched to a gene: 4. CDR3 protein: CASSQRGREQYF. CDR3 nucleotide sequence: TGTGCCAGCAGTCAGCGGGGTCGCGAGCAGTACTTC.

The chain joins TRBV6-4 to TRBJ1-2, with D possibly matching TRBD1 (5 bases). From germline, CDR1 is MRHNA and CDR2 SNTAGT. V gave up 2 bases and J gave up 6 bases, with 10 bases separating them. CDR3 length: 13 amino acids. This chain's CDR3 is CASSDGTGDGYTF. CDR3 DNA sequence: TGTGCCAGCAGTGACGGCACGGGGGATGGCTACACCTTC.

The genes are TRBV28 and TRBJ1-5, with D uncertain. V was clipped by 3 bases and J by 0 bases, with 12 bases between them. Germline V gene sequence: CDR1 MDHEN, CDR2 SYDVKM. The CDR3 extends over 16 amino acids. The CDR3 reads CASSLEELYSNQPQHF. The DNA for the CDR3 is TGTGCCAGCAGTTTGGAGGAACTCTATAGCAATCAGCCCCAGCATTTT. Full variable domain (outside the CDR3, taken from reference TRBV28 and TRBJ1-5): DVKVTQSSRYLVKRTGEKVFLECVQDMDHENMFWYRQDPGLGLRLIYFSYDVKMKEKGDIPEGYSVSREKKERFSLILESASTNQTSMYLCASSLEELYSNQPQHFGDGTRLSIL.

V usage is TRBV30 and J usage is TRBJ1-2; maybe TRBD1 (6 bases). V was shortened by 3 bases and J by 8 bases, with 10 bases between the two germline ends. Germline V gene sequence: CDR1 GTSNPN, CDR2 SVGIG (reference sequence). CDR3 length equals 11 residues. CDR3 nucleotides: TGTGCCTGGAGCGGACAGCTAGGCTACACCTTC. Encoded protein: CAWSGQLGYTF.

This clone was detected a few times. The rearrangement links TRBV10-1 to TRBJ2-1; TRBD1 is a possible D gene (6 bases). The CDR3 loop spans 18 amino acids. Germline V CDR1 and CDR2: WNHNN, SYGVQD (reference sequence). V dropped 4 bases and J dropped 9 bases, with 28 bases sitting between them. The CDR3 nucleotides read TGCGCCAGCAGTGCCAGTATCCGGCCGGGAAAACAGGGTCCTGAGCAGTTCTTC. Residues: CASSASIRPGKQGPEQFF.